The rows below give T cell receptor beta chains drawn from one sample of a study of cytomegalovirus exposure and HLA in healthy donors. Clones were sequenced by immunoSEQ multiplex PCR, and TCRdb holds only the in-frame ones, with some missing. The top ten clones hold around 1.9% of a sample with approximately 140,000 clones, 61% of them seen once. Sequences were obtained from PBMCs. Source of these receptors: a male donor in good health and CMV-seronegative. CDR3s include the opening cysteine and the closing phenylalanine or tryptophan. A D gene is named only where the DNA matches it firmly. Size is stated for part of the rows, as once, few or many counts, or as a class when the clone is expanded.

>TRBV19|-|TRBJ2-6|TRBD1
CASSRTGGPGGGANVLTF
TGTGCCAGTAGCCGGACAGGGGGCCCAGGGGGAGGGGCCAACGTCCTGACTTTC
>TRBV28|once|TRBJ1-4|-
CASRKGGDSEKLFF
TGTGCCAGCAGAAAAGGAGGGGATAGTGAAAAACTGTTTTTT
>TRBV30|few|TRBJ2-7|-
CAWSVPQGLGQYF
TGTGCCTGGAGTGTACCCCAGGGTTTGGGACAGTACTTC
>TRBV29-1|-|TRBJ2-7|-
CSVRGLTDVHEQYF
TGCAGCGTGCGGGGACTCACAGACGTCCACGAGCAGTACTTC
>TRBV27|-|TRBJ2-3|-
CASPYPGSFTIKMADTQYF
TGTGCCAGCCCCTATCCGGGGTCATTCACAATAAAGATGGCAGATACGCAGTATTTT
>TRBV10-3|-|TRBJ1-1|TRBD1
CAISEGGFGQGMPEAFF
TGTGCCATCAGTGAGGGGGGTTTCGGACAGGGCATGCCGGAAGCTTTCTTT
>TRBV2|-|TRBJ1-5|-
CASSGETGNQPQHF
TGTGCCAGCAGTGGTGAGACAGGCAATCAGCCCCAGCATTTT
>TRBV18|-|TRBJ2-1|-
CASSHGEYNEQFF
TGTGCCAGCTCACACGGAGAGTACAATGAGCAGTTCTTC
>TRBV18|few|TRBJ2-7|TRBD1
CASSRWDSNYEQYF
TGTGCCAGCTCCCGGTGGGACAGCAACTACGAGCAGTACTTC
>TRBV10-3|-|TRBJ1-1|-
CAISGGGEGTEAFF
TGTGCCATCAGCGGGGGAGGGGAGGGCACTGAAGCTTTCTTT
>TRBV4-1|once|TRBJ2-7|TRBD1
CASSQRGGRNEQYF
TGCGCCAGCAGCCAGAGAGGGGGCAGAAACGAGCAGTACTTC
>TRBV5-6|-|TRBJ2-2|TRBD1
CASSLFGTANTGELFF
TGTGCCAGCAGCTTGTTCGGGACAGCGAACACCGGGGAGCTGTTTTTT
>TRBV14|-|TRBJ1-1|TRBD1
CASSQPGTGTEAFF
TGTGCCAGCAGCCAACCCGGGACAGGGACTGAAGCTTTCTTT
>TRBV7-2|-|TRBJ1-2|-
CASSSFLSGGYTF
TGTGCCAGCAGCTCGTTCCTTTCGGGAGGCTACACCTTC
>TRBV29-1|-|TRBJ1-1|TRBD1
CSVQQGAVSEAFF
TGCAGCGTTCAGCAGGGGGCGGTTTCCGAAGCTTTCTTT
>TRBV2|-|TRBJ2-7|TRBD1
CASSTDRGEDF
TGTGCCAGCAGTACCGACAGGGGTGAGGACTTC
>TRBV6-6|few|TRBJ1-5|TRBD1
CASSYKSGGPQPQHF
TGTGCCAGCAGTTACAAGTCAGGGGGCCCTCAGCCCCAGCATTTT
>TRBV7-9|few|TRBJ2-1|-
CASSPAGGDEQFF
TGTGCCAGCAGCCCTGCTGGGGGCGATGAGCAGTTCTTC
>TRBV6-5|once|TRBJ2-7|-
CASSYSLGGPPWEQYF
TGTGCCAGCAGTTACTCTTTGGGGGGGCCCCCCTGGGAGCAGTACTTC
>TRBV7-7|-|TRBJ2-3|TRBD1
CASSPTGVNTDTQYF
TGTGCCAGCAGCCCCACAGGGGTTAACACAGATACGCAGTATTTT
>TRBV19|-|TRBJ1-5|TRBD1
CASSYRTGLYSNQPQHF
TGTGCCAGTAGTTACCGGACAGGGCTTTATAGCAATCAGCCCCAGCATTTT
>TRBV7-2|-|TRBJ1-2|-
CASSPRTRRLYGYTF
TGTGCCAGCAGCCCAAGGACAAGGCGCCTCTATGGCTACACCTTC
>TRBV5-1|few|TRBJ2-1|TRBD2
CASSSGLAGLHEQFF
TGCGCCAGCAGCTCAGGACTAGCGGGACTTCATGAGCAGTTCTTC
>TRBV9|-|TRBJ1-3|-
CASSVAPLGDGGSGNTIYF
TGTGCCAGCAGCGTAGCCCCCCTCGGGGATGGAGGCTCTGGAAACACCATATATTTT
>TRBV19|few|TRBJ2-7|TRBD2
CASSMGSGPTYEQYF
TGTGCCAGTAGTATGGGTAGCGGGCCAACCTACGAGCAGTACTTC
>TRBV7-3|few|TRBJ1-1|TRBD1
CASSLVWTGSEAFF
TGTGCCAGCAGCTTAGTATGGACAGGCAGTGAAGCTTTCTTT
>TRBV25-1|-|TRBJ2-1|-
CASSFRGHSYNEQFF
TGTGCCAGCAGTTTTAGGGGCCACTCCTACAATGAGCAGTTCTTC
>TRBV4-1|-|TRBJ1-1|-
CASRRGGIYTEAFF
TGCGCCAGCAGAAGGGGGGGGATATACACTGAAGCTTTCTTT
>TRBV29-1|-|TRBJ1-1|-
CSVSGMNTEAFF
TGCAGCGTTTCAGGGATGAACACTGAAGCTTTCTTT
>TRBV4-1|-|TRBJ2-3|TRBD2
CASSQGGASGYTDTQYF
TGCGCCAGCAGCCAGGGAGGGGCTAGCGGATACACAGATACGCAGTATTTT
>TRBV5-4|few|TRBJ2-3|-
CASSLRGITDTQYF
TGTGCCAGCAGCTTGAGGGGAATCACAGATACGCAGTATTTT
>TRBV7-9|-|TRBJ1-4|TRBD1
CSSSDRQGAGEKLFF
TGTTCCAGCAGCGATCGACAGGGGGCGGGTGAAAAACTGTTTTTT
>TRBV19|-|TRBJ1-2|-
CASSPLGGGYTF
TGTGCCAGTAGTCCTCTGGGGGGAGGCTACACCTTC
>TRBV7-9|few|TRBJ2-7|-
CASSLEGRERYEQYF
TGTGCCAGCAGCTTAGAAGGCAGGGAACGTTACGAGCAGTACTTC
>TRBV30|-|TRBJ1-2|-
CALRTDNYGYTF
TGTGCCCTAAGGACAGATAACTATGGCTACACCTTC
>TRBV4-3|-|TRBJ2-1|-
CASSQGDSHYNEQFF
TGCGCCAGCAGCCAAGGTGACAGTCACTACAATGAGCAGTTCTTC
>TRBV6-1|-|TRBJ1-2|-
CASSEARSNYGYTF
TGTGCCAGCAGTGAAGCCAGGTCTAACTATGGCTACACCTTC
>TRBV6-6|few|TRBJ1-2|-
CASSYERLNYGYTF
TGTGCCAGCAGTTACGAACGACTAAACTATGGCTACACCTTC
>TRBV6-1|few|TRBJ1-1|TRBD1
CASSVTGTGFGEAFF
TGTGCCAGCAGTGTAACCGGGACAGGGTTCGGTGAAGCTTTCTTT
>TRBV2|-|TRBJ2-5|-
CASSENPLVNQETQYF
TGTGCCAGCAGTGAAAATCCACTAGTTAACCAAGAGACCCAGTACTTC
>TRBV4-1|-|TRBJ1-2|-
CASSQENPDTYGYTF
TGCGCCAGCAGCCAAGAGAACCCTGACACCTATGGCTACACCTTC